This T cell receptor (beta chain) was recovered during a study of T-cell memory formation after mild COVID-19. Study context: The TCR clusters were mostly specific to one donor. General study points: CD8+ contracting clones occupied EMRA, while CD4+ ones occupied mainly CM and EM. Some clones that responded were present in memory (sampled pre-infection), which suggests cross-reactive memory joined.

In its sample, this clonotype was seen a few times. Its cognate antigen is unknown. TCRdb re-called the 5' RACE reads with MiXCR, one entry per CDR3 protein. This repertoire shows 500,000 to 600,000 distinct CDR3 sequences, under 20% found once; its top ten account for 12%. The germline CDR1 and CDR2 sequences are SGHRS and YFSETQ. The CDR3 sequence is 14 residues long. Trimming took off 5 bases at V and 8 bases at J, with 19 bases between the two ends. Material: PBMCs or a T cell subset sorted from them (not recorded which). The source is an adult woman who had mild COVID-19 (a few samples of this study predate the infection). Cell type and time point are not known. This sequence joins TRBV5-1 and TRBJ1-2; D not resolved. Written as DNA, the CDR3 is TGCGCCAGCAGTTCTTTAACGGCCGCAGAAGGCTACACCTTC. Residues: CASSSLTAAEGYTF.